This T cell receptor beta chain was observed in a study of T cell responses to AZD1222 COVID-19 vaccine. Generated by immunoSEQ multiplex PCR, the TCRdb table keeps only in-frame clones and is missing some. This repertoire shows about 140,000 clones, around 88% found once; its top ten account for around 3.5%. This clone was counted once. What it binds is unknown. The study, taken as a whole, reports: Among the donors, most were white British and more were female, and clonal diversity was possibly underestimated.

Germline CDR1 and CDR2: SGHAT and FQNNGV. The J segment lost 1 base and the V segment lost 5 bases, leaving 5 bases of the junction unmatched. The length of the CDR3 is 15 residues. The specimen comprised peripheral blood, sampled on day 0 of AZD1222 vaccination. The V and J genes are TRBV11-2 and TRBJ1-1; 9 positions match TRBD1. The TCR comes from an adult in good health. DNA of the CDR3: TGTGCCAGCAGCACGGGACAGGGAGGGAACACTGAAGCTTTCTTT. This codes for CASSTGQGGNTEAFF.